Listed below are T cell receptor beta chains from one sample, sequenced in a study of blood T cell repertoires in COVID-19. TCRdb keeps only in-frame clones here, not all; method: immunoSEQ multiplex PCR. The table shows approximately 220,000 clones, with just over 85% occurring only once. Sequenced: PBMCs or T cells enriched from blood (not recorded which). These receptors originate from a woman between 35 and 50 years old with acute COVID-19. Both conserved end residues are part of each CDR3. D genes are given only for firm matches. Clone size is stated in some rows and not others, as once, few, many or a class when expanded.

j_call,clone_size,v_call,d_call,cdr3_aa,cdr3_nt
TRBJ1-4,.,TRBV19,.,CASSPKQGGNEKLFF,TGTGCCAGTAGTCCCAAACAGGGCGGTAATGAAAAACTGTTTTTT
TRBJ2-5,.,TRBV2,.,CASSVTGTVKTQYF,TGTGCCAGCAGTGTCACAGGGACCGTAAAGACCCAGTACTTC
TRBJ1-5,.,TRBV27,.,CASSPYLTGLNQPQHF,TGTGCCAGCAGTCCGTATCTGACAGGATTAAATCAGCCCCAGCATTTT
TRBJ2-7,.,TRBV6-2/TRBV6-3,TRBD1,CASSSGTGKQEQYF,TGTGCCAGCAGTTCCGGGACAGGGAAGCAGGAGCAGTACTTC
TRBJ1-2,.,TRBV2,.,CASSEGDTLTNYGYTF,TGTGCCAGCAGTGAAGGGGACACCCTTACTAACTATGGCTACACCTTC
TRBJ2-7,.,TRBV7-2,.,CASSLHSAGTQGYEQYF,TGTGCCAGCAGCTTACATAGTGCCGGGACACAAGGCTACGAGCAGTACTTC
TRBJ1-2,.,TRBV7-9,TRBD1,CASSSGQASPGYTF,TGTGCCAGCAGCTCAGGACAGGCGTCTCCTGGCTACACCTTC
TRBJ2-6,once,TRBV30,.,CAWSVPPYQTGSSGANVLTF,TGTGCCTGGAGTGTACCCCCATACCAGACGGGGAGCTCTGGGGCCAACGTCCTGACTTTC
TRBJ1-1,.,TRBV6-1,TRBD1,CASSKAGGAEAFF,TGTGCCAGCAGTAAAGCAGGGGGGGCTGAAGCTTTCTTT
TRBJ1-1,.,TRBV27,TRBD1,CASSPGQGGGVNTEAFF,TGTGCCAGCAGTCCCGGACAGGGCGGAGGAGTGAACACTGAAGCTTTCTTT
TRBJ1-3,.,TRBV29-1,.,CSVEDARSRNTIYF,TGCAGCGTTGAAGACGCCCGGTCCAGAAACACCATATATTTT
TRBJ1-3,.,TRBV10-1,.,CASSEKSEGSGNTIYF,TGCGCCAGCAGTGAGAAATCTGAGGGCTCTGGAAACACCATATATTTT
TRBJ1-1,once,TRBV2,.,CASTNTEAFF,TGTGCCAGCACTAACACTGAAGCTTTCTTT
TRBJ2-2,.,TRBV3-1/TRBV3-2,.,CASSPPMWTTGGGELFF,TGTGCCAGCAGCCCACCCATGTGGACAACGGGCGGCGGGGAGCTGTTTTTT
TRBJ2-1,.,TRBV19,.,CASSIRHGRDNEQFF,TGTGCCAGTAGTATTCGCCATGGGCGGGACAATGAGCAGTTCTTC
TRBJ1-1,.,TRBV5-4,.,CASSLDRGGTEAFF,TGTGCCAGCAGCTTGGACAGAGGGGGAACTGAAGCTTTCTTT
TRBJ1-1,.,TRBV12-5,TRBD1,CASGWTGTENTEAFF,TGTGCTAGTGGTTGGACCGGGACAGAGAACACTGAAGCTTTCTTT
TRBJ1-2,.,TRBV19,.,CASYSRGGYDGYTF,TGTGCCAGCTACTCCCGGGGGGGCTACGATGGCTACACCTTC
TRBJ1-1,few,TRBV19,.,CASSRSSQTEAFF,TGTGCCAGTAGTAGGAGTAGCCAGACTGAAGCTTTCTTT
TRBJ2-3,.,TRBV4-2,TRBD2,CASSQDRAGDTQYF,TGTGCCAGCAGCCAAGATCGAGCGGGGGATACGCAGTATTTT
TRBJ2-7,.,TRBV2,.,CASSEAWAGVTYEQYF,TGTGCCAGCAGTGAAGCTTGGGCAGGGGTAACTTACGAGCAGTACTTC
TRBJ1-5,.,TRBV4-1,TRBD1,CASSQEVTGDQPQHF,TGCGCCAGCAGCCAAGAAGTAACAGGGGACCAGCCCCAGCATTTT
TRBJ2-7,.,TRBV3-1/TRBV3-2,.,CASSQGGIPYEQYF,TGTGCCAGCAGCCAAGGAGGGATTCCCTACGAGCAGTACTTC
TRBJ1-3,.,TRBV3-1/TRBV3-2,TRBD1,CASRETGIPGNTIYF,TGTGCCAGCAGAGAGACAGGGATCCCTGGAAACACCATATATTTT
TRBJ2-1,.,TRBV10-3,TRBD2,CAIAGGVGNEQFF,TGTGCCATCGCGGGGGGGGTTGGAAATGAGCAGTTCTTC
TRBJ2-3,.,TRBV3-1/TRBV3-2,TRBD2,CASSQGLAGGRFSDTQYF,TGTGCCAGCAGCCAGGGGCTAGCGGGGGGGCGGTTTTCCGATACGCAGTATTTT
TRBJ1-2,few,TRBV6-5,.,CASSYSRDFYGYTF,TGTGCCAGCAGTTACAGTAGAGATTTCTATGGCTACACCTTC
TRBJ1-1,.,TRBV2,.,CASSEALVTNTEAFF,TGTGCCAGCAGTGAAGCGCTTGTAACAAACACTGAAGCTTTCTTT
TRBJ1-6,.,TRBV5-1,TRBD1,CASSEGQGGNSPLHF,TGCGCCAGCAGCGAGGGACAGGGTGGAAATTCACCCCTCCACTTT
TRBJ1-2,.,TRBV6-1,.,CASSEASANYGYTF,TGTGCCAGCAGTGAAGCCTCAGCTAACTATGGCTACACCTTC
TRBJ1-1,.,TRBV12-5,.,CASAQGGYTEAFF,TGTGCTAGTGCCCAGGGAGGGTACACTGAAGCTTTCTTT
TRBJ1-4,once,TRBV9,TRBD1,CASSEEGGRGEKLFF,TGTGCCAGCAGCGAAGAAGGGGGCCGGGGTGAAAAACTGTTTTTT
TRBJ2-7,.,TRBV18,.,CASSPGAGDYEQYF,TGTGCCAGCTCACCGGGGGCAGGGGACTACGAGCAGTACTTC
TRBJ1-5,few,TRBV18,.,CASSPHQGPDQPQHF,TGTGCCAGCTCACCACATCAGGGCCCGGATCAGCCCCAGCATTTT
TRBJ2-5,.,TRBV9,.,CASSPPGLLMETQYF,TGTGCCAGCAGTCCTCCGGGACTCCTAATGGAGACCCAGTACTTC
TRBJ1-6,.,TRBV14,.,CASSQGQGNNSPLHF,TGTGCCAGCAGCCAGGGCCAGGGGAATAATTCACCCCTCCACTTT
TRBJ1-4,.,TRBV21-1,.,CASSTTGGPAPEKLFF,TGTGCCAGCAGCACAACAGGGGGACCAGCGCCGGAAAAACTGTTTTTT
TRBJ2-7,.,TRBV4-3,.,CASSQGVPNYEQYF,TGCGCCAGCAGCCAAGGAGTACCGAACTACGAGCAGTACTTC
TRBJ1-1,.,TRBV11-2,.,CASSPAAGQHNTEAFF,TGTGCCAGCAGCCCCGCGGCCGGACAACACAACACTGAAGCTTTCTTT
TRBJ2-1,once,TRBV5-4,.,CASSFGGVYNEQFF,TGTGCCAGCAGCTTCGGCGGGGTCTACAATGAGCAGTTCTTC
TRBJ1-4,.,TRBV29-1,.,CSVSTGTELFF,TGCAGCGTTTCTACAGGGACGGAACTGTTTTTT
TRBJ1-5,.,TRBV18,.,CASSPAPGGNQPQHF,TGTGCCAGCTCACCAGCCCCCGGAGGCAATCAGCCCCAGCATTTT
TRBJ2-7,few,TRBV6-5,.,CASSSGGPVYEQYF,TGTGCCAGCAGTTCCGGGGGGCCCGTCTACGAGCAGTACTTC
TRBJ1-4,.,TRBV7-3,.,CASSPTGLGDEKLFF,TGTGCCAGCAGCCCTACGGGCCTCGGGGATGAAAAACTGTTTTTT